This is a list of T cell receptor beta chains from one sample in a study of T cell repertoires in cytomegalovirus infection. Their antigens are not known. TCRdb itself ran the reads through MiXCR, one entry per CDR3 protein. This table has approximately 340,000 distinct CDR3 sequences, approximately 32% appearing once. Sequences were derived from cultured PBMCs, sampled from culture after CMV antigen stimulation. Receptors originate from a human donor in good health (CMV status not recorded). Some clones in this sample may be carry-over from other donors' samples. The conserved cysteine and the conserved F or W are not part of the CDR3 here. Clone sizes are given selectively: once, few, many, or a class where the clone is expanded.

TRBV13	.	ASSRSSGVLSYNEQF
TRBV6-1	few	ASSELTDLRGYT
TRBV28	few	ASSLFPTGDSNQPQH
TRBV6-1	.	ASTRTGTASYEQY
TRBV7-2	.	ASSFDWNTGELF
TRBV12-3/TRBV12-4	few	ASSLSGQGASGNTIY
TRBV15	.	ATSRFIPGAGELF
TRBV7-2	few	ASSFRGLHEQF
TRBV19	.	ASSHDRDINTDTQY
TRBV6-2/TRBV6-3	.	ASAQDERVTEAF
TRBV12-3/TRBV12-4	few	ASTRRSSGNTIY
TRBV6-6	few	ASSYNPGGIYGYT
TRBV6-1	.	ASSRGSGNTIY
TRBV11-2	.	ASSFGPGTSGSTGELF
TRBV9	.	ASNRAGWDEQF
TRBV6-2/TRBV6-3	many	ASSYTRGQDLTGYGYT
TRBV20-1	.	SAFGLAGESSTDTQY
TRBV19	many	ASSPTGGGSPLH
TRBV20-1	.	SARDTGGANTEAF
TRBV20-1	.	SADIAGGSYNEQF
TRBV3-1	few	ASTKMTARNEKLF
TRBV6-5	.	ASSRPNHRVGGELF
TRBV27	few	ASSLRDRLGYGYT
TRBV7-3	.	ASSPQAGSYNEQF
TRBV20-1	many	SASRWGDGYT
TRBV20-1	few	SARPSAHSGNTIY
TRBV29-1	.	STSEGGSYEQY
TRBV27	once	ASRQGTSSYEQY
TRBV7-6	few	ASSPLVGQEQYSGNTIY
TRBV7-9	few	ASSLALGGGWQPQH
TRBV19	many	ASRSGGTTEAF
TRBV7-6	many	ASSPSGRVSEQY
TRBV6-1	few	ASSEGTDYEQY
TRBV9	few	ASSPTGSSLDTQY
TRBV6-2/TRBV6-3	many	ASRAAGVLYEQY
TRBV29-1	.	SVRPSRPDTQY
TRBV6-5	.	ASRPGGSGGYT
TRBV6-8	.	ASSYSHRAKETQY
TRBV7-2	many	ASSFSGRGLNQPQH